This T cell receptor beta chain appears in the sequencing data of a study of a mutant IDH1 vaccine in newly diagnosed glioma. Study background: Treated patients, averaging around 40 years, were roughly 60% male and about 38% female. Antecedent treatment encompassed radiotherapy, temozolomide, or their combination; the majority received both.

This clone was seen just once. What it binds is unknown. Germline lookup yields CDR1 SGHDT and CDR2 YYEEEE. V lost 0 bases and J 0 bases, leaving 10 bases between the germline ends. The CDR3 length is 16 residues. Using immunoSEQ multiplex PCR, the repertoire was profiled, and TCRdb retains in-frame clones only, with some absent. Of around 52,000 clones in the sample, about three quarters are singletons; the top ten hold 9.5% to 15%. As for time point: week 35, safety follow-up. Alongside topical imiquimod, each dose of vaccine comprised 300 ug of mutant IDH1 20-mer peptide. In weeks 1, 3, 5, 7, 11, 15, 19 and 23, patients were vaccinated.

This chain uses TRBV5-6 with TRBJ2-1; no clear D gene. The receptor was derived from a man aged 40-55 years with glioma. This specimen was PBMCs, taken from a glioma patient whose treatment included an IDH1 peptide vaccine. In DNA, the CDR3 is TGTGCCAGCAGCTTGGGTACGTACAACTCCTACAATGAGCAGTTCTTC. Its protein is CASSLGTYNSYNEQFF. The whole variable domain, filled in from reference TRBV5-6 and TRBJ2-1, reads DAGVTQSPTHLIKTRGQQVTLRCSPKSGHDTVSWYQQALGQGPQFIFQYYEEEERQRGNFPDRFSGHQFPNYSSELNVNALLLGDSALYLCASSLGTYNSYNEQFFGPGTRLTVL.